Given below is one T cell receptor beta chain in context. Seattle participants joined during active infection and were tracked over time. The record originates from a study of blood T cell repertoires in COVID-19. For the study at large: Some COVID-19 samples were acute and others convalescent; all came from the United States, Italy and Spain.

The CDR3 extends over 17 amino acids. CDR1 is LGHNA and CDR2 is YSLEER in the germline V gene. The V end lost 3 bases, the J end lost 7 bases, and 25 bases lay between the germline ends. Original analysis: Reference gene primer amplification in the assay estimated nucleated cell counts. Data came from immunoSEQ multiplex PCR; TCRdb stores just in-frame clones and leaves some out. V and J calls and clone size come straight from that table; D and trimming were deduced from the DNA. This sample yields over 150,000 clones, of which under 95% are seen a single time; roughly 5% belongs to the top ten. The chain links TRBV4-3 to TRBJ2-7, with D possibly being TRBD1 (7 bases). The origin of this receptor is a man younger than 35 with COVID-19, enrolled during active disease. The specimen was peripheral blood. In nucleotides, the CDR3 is TGCGCCAGCAGCCAGGGAACCGGGGGACAGTGGCGTGGAGAGCAGTACTTC. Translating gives CASSQGTGGQWRGEQYF.